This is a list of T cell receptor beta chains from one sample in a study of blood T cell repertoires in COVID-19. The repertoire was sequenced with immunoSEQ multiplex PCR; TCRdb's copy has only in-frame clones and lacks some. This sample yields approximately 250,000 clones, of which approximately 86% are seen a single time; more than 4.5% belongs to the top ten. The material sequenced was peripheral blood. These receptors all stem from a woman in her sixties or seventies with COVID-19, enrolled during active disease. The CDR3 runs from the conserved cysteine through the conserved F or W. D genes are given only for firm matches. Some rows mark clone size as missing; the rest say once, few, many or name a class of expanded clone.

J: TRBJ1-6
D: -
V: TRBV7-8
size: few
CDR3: CASSLGRNSPLHF
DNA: TGTGCCAGCAGCTTGGGGAGAAATTCACCCCTCCACTTT

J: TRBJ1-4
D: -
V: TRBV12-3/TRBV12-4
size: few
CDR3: CASSSQEGAKLFF
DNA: TGTGCCAGCAGTTCCCAAGAGGGAGCAAAACTGTTTTTT

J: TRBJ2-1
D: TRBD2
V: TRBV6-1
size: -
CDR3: CASSGGLAGGHNEQFF
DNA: TGTGCCAGCAGTGGGGGACTAGCGGGAGGACACAATGAGCAGTTCTTC

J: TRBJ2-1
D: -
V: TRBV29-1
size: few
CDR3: CSVEDGLLADEQFF
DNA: TGCAGCGTTGAAGATGGGCTACTAGCAGATGAGCAGTTCTTC

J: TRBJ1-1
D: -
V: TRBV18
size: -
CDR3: CASSPQRALADAEAFF
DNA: TGTGCCAGCTCACCGCAGAGGGCTCTGGCCGACGCTGAAGCTTTCTTT

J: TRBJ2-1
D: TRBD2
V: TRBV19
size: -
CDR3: CASSIRTSGRGNEQFF
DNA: TGTGCCAGTAGTATAAGGACTAGCGGGAGGGGAAATGAGCAGTTCTTC

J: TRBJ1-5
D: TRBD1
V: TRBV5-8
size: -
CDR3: CASTTTGGSNQPQHF
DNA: TGTGCCAGCACCACAACAGGGGGCAGCAATCAGCCCCAGCATTTT

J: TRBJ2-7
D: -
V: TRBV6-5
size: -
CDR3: CASSSQGYEQYF
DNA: TGTGCCAGCAGTTCTCAGGGGTACGAGCAGTACTTC

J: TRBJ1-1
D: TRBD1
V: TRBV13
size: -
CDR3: CASSLQGAITEAFF
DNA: TGTGCCAGCAGCCTCCAGGGGGCGATCACTGAAGCTTTCTTT

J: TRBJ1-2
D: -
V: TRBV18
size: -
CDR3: CASSPLPRSYGYTF
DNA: TGTGCCAGCTCACCATTGCCTAGATCATATGGCTACACCTTC

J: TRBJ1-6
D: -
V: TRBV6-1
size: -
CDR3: CASSEGHGDTHNSPLHF
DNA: TGTGCCAGCAGTGAAGGACACGGGGACACTCATAATTCACCCCTCCACTTT

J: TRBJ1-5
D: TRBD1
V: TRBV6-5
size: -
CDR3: CASRNTGAGNQPQHF
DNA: TGTGCCAGCAGGAACACAGGGGCGGGTAATCAGCCCCAGCATTTT

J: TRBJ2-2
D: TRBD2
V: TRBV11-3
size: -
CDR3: CASAHRAGANTGELFF
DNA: TGTGCCAGCGCTCATAGGGCGGGAGCCAACACCGGGGAGCTGTTTTTT

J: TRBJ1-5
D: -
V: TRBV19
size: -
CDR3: CASSPQGRRGSNQPQHF
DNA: TGTGCCAGTAGTCCACAGGGCCGAAGAGGCAGCAATCAGCCCCAGCATTTT

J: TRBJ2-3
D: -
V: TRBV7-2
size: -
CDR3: CASSLAHGGDTQYF
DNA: TGTGCCAGCAGCTTAGCGCACGGAGGAGATACGCAGTATTTT

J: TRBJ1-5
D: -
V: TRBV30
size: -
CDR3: CAWSLGGIGQPQHF
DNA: TGTGCCTGGAGCCTAGGGGGAATCGGTCAGCCCCAGCATTTT

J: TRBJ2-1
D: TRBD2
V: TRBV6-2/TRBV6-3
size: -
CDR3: CASSYRPRLAGDEQFF
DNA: TGTGCCAGCAGTTATCGGCCTCGACTAGCGGGTGATGAGCAGTTCTTC

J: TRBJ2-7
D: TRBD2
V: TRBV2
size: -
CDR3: CASSEARGTYEQYF
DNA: TGTGCCAGCAGTGAAGCGCGGGGGACCTACGAGCAGTACTTC

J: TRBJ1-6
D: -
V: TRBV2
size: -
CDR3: CASREAGVGSPLHF
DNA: TGTGCCAGCCGAGAGGCAGGGGTGGGTTCACCCCTCCACTTT

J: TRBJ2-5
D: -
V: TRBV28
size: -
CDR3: CASSSLSLGETQYF
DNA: TGTGCCAGCAGTTCCCTGTCACTAGGAGAGACCCAGTACTTC

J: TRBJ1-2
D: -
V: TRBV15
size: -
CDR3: CATSREAGAPYGYTF
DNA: TGTGCCACCAGCAGAGAGGCGGGGGCCCCCTATGGCTACACCTTC

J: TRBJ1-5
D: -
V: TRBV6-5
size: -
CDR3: CACQGIWGNQPQHF
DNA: TGTGCTTGCCAGGGGATTTGGGGCAATCAGCCCCAGCATTTT

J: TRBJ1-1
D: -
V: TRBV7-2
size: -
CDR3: CASRPRQAMNTEAFF
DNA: TGTGCCAGCAGACCTCGACAGGCGATGAATACTGAAGCTTTCTTT

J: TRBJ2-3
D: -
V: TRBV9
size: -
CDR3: CASSVMQGPPTDTQYF
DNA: TGTGCCAGCAGCGTCATGCAGGGGCCCCCCACAGATACGCAGTATTTT

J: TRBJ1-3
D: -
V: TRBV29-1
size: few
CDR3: CSVESGGDGNTIYF
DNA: TGCAGCGTTGAGTCGGGGGGCGATGGAAACACCATATATTTT

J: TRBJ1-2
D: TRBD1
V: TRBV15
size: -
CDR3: CATRDSHYGYTF
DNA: TGTGCCACACGGGACAGCCACTATGGCTACACCTTC

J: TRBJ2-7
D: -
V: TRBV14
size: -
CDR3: CASSRQLRLGQYF
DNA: TGTGCCAGCAGCCGCCAATTGAGGCTTGGGCAGTACTTC

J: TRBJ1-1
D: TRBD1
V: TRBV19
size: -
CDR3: CASSATGGTEAFF
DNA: TGTGCCAGTAGTGCCACAGGGGGAACTGAAGCTTTCTTT

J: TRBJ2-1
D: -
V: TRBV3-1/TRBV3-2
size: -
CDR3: CASSHPGGSYNEQFF
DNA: TGTGCCAGCAGCCACCCAGGAGGATCCTACAATGAGCAGTTCTTC

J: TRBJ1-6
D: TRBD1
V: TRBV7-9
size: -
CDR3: CASSLSQGASPLHF
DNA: TGTGCCAGCAGCTTATCCCAGGGGGCTTCACCCCTCCACTTT

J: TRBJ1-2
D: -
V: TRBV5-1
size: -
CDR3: CASTTEGVYGYTF
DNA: TGCGCCAGCACCACCGAGGGGGTCTATGGCTACACCTTC

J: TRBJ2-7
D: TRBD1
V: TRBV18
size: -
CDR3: CASSRQGDAEQYF
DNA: TGTGCCAGCTCACGGCAGGGGGACGCCGAGCAGTACTTC

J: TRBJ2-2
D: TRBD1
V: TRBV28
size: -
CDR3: CASSLPGQKAGELFF
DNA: TGTGCCAGCAGTTTACCGGGACAGAAGGCCGGGGAGCTGTTTTTT

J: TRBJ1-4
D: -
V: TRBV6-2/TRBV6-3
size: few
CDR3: CASSYSTETGIEKLFF
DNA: TGTGCCAGCAGTTACTCGACCGAGACAGGAATAGAAAAACTGTTTTTT

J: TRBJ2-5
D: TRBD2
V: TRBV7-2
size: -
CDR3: CASSLGGLAGSETQYF
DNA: TGTGCCAGCAGCTTAGGAGGACTAGCGGGAAGTGAGACCCAGTACTTC

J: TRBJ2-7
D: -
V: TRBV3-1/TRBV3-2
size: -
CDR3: CASSQGGQRSYEQYF
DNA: TGTGCCAGCAGCCAAGGTGGCCAGCGGAGCTACGAGCAGTACTTC

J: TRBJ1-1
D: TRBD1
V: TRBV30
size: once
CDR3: CAWRGQVPEAFF
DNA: TGTGCCTGGAGGGGACAGGTCCCTGAAGCTTTCTTT

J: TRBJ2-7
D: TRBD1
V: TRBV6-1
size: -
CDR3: CASSEERTGSTYEQYF
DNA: TGTGCCAGCAGTGAAGAACGGACAGGGTCTACCTACGAGCAGTACTTC

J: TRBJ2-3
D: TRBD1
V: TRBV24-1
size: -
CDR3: CATSEQSRDRGTDTQYF
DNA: TGTGCCACCAGTGAACAAAGCCGGGACAGGGGAACAGATACGCAGTATTTT

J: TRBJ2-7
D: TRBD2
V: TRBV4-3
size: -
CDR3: CASSQVSSSGRPYEQYF
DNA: TGCGCCAGCAGCCAAGTTAGTTCGAGCGGGAGACCCTACGAGCAGTACTTC

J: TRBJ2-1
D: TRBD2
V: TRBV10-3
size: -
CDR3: CAISEGLAGANEQFF
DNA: TGTGCCATCAGTGAAGGACTAGCGGGAGCCAATGAGCAGTTCTTC

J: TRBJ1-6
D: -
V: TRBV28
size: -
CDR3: CASSPGGAPEGSPLHF
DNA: TGTGCCAGCAGCCCTGGCGGGGCCCCGGAGGGGTCACCCCTCCACTTT

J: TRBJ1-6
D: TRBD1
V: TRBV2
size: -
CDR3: CASSVGQGNSPLHF
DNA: TGTGCCAGCAGTGTGGGACAGGGGAATTCACCCCTCCACTTT

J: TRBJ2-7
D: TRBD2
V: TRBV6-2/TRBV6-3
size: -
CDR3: CASSSLTSGATRNF
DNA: TGTGCCAGCAGTTCCCTGACTAGCGGGGCTACCAGAAACTTC

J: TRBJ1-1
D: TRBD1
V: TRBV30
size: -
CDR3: CAWDRENTEAFF
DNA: TGTGCCTGGGACAGGGAGAACACTGAAGCTTTCTTT

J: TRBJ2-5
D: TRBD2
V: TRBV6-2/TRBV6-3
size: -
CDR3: CASSPRGGRQETQYF
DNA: TGTGCCAGCAGCCCCCGGGGGGGCCGGCAAGAGACCCAGTACTTC

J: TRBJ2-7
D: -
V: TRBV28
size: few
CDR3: CASRSGYYEQYF
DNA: TGTGCCAGCAGGAGCGGGTACTACGAGCAGTACTTC

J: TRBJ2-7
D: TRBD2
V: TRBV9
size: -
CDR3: CASSVTSGYEQYF
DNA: TGTGCCAGCAGCGTCACTAGCGGGTACGAGCAGTACTTC

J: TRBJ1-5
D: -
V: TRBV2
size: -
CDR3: CASSEGQRGQPQHF
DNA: TGTGCCAGCAGTGAAGGCCAGCGCGGTCAGCCCCAGCATTTT

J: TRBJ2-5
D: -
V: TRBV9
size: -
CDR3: CASSPGAIYRGTQYF
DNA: TGTGCCAGCAGCCCAGGGGCCATCTACCGCGGGACCCAGTACTTC

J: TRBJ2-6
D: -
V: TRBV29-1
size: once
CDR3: CSVASGGANVLTF
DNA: TGCAGCGTTGCGTCGGGGGGGGCCAACGTCCTGACTTTC

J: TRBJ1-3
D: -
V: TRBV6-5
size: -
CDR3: CASSYSRQQGNTIYF
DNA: TGTGCCAGCAGTTACTCGAGACAGCAAGGAAACACCATATATTTT

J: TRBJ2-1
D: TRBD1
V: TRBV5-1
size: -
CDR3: CASRRGEDRVYNEQFF
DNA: TGCGCCAGTAGACGGGGTGAGGACAGGGTTTACAATGAGCAGTTCTTC

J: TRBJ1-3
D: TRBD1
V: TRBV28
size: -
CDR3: CASGLGQGIGGNTIYF
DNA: TGTGCCAGCGGGCTGGGACAGGGTATTGGTGGAAACACCATATATTTT

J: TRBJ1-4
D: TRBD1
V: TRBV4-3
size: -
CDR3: CASREQGGTTNEKLFF
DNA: TGCGCCAGCAGGGAACAGGGGGGTACGACTAATGAAAAACTGTTTTTT

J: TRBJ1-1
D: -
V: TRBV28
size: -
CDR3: CASSSPWGETEAFF
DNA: TGTGCCAGCAGTTCCCCCTGGGGGGAGACTGAAGCTTTCTTT

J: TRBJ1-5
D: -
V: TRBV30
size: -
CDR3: CAWSTEVPSQPQHF
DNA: TGTGCCTGGAGTACAGAAGTCCCCAGCCAGCCCCAGCATTTT

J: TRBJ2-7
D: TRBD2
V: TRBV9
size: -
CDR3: CASSVASSGGYEQYF
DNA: TGTGCCAGCAGCGTAGCGAGTAGCGGGGGGTACGAGCAGTACTTC

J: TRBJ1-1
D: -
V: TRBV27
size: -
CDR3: CASGRTATGNMNTEAFF
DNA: TGTGCCAGCGGAAGGACAGCCACGGGAAACATGAACACTGAAGCTTTCTTT

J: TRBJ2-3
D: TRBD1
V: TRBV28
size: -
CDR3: CASRTLGQGARDTQYF
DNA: TGTGCCAGCAGGACTTTAGGACAGGGGGCGCGGGATACGCAGTATTTT